What follows is one TCR beta chain and its context. Using immunoSEQ multiplex PCR, the repertoire was profiled, and TCRdb retains in-frame clones only, with some absent. The sample has approximately 140,000 clones, approximately 86% seen once. This specimen belongs to a study of control samples from healthy donors and cancer patients. Sequenced: blood. This sequence originates from a woman in her 30s in good health.

CDR3 amino acids: CASSLIGNYGYTF. The CDR3 region has the DNA TGTGCCAGCAGCCTGATTGGTAACTATGGCTACACCTTC. The rearrangement joins TRBV11-2 to TRBJ1-2; D unclear. CDR3 length equals 13 residues. The germline gives CDR1 SGHAT, CDR2 FQNNGV. V lost 5 bases, J lost 1 base, and 8 bases lay in between.